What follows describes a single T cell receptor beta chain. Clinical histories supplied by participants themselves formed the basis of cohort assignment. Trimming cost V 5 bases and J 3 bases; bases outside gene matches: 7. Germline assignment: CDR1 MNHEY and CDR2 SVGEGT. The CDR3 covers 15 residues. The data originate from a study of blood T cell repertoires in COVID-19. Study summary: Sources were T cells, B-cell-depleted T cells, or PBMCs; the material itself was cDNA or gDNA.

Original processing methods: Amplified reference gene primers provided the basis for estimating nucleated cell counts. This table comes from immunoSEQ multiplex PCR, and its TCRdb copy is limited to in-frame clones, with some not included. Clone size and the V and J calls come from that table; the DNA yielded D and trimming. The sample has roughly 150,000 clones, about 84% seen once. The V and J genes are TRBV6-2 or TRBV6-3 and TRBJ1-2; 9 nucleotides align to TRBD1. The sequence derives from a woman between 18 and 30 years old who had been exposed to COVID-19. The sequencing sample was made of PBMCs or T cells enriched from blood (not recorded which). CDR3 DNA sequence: TGTGCCAGCAGTAAGAACAGGGGGCGCGACTATGGCTACACCTTC. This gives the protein CASSKNRGRDYGYTF.